These T cell receptor beta chains were read from a single sample in a study of response to subunit inactivated influenza vaccine. TCRdb re-analysed the RT-PCR reads in MiXCR, keeping a single row per CDR3 protein. The sample shows around 520,000 distinct CDR3 sequences, 12% of them seen only once. The sequenced sample was PBMCs from blood, obtained on the day of vaccination. Receptors were obtained from a man in his fifties who received an inactivated influenza vaccine. The conserved cysteine and the conserved F or W are not part of the CDR3 here.

j_call: TRBJ2-1
v_call: TRBV13
cdr3_aa: ASSRLAGGRRDEQF

j_call: TRBJ2-7
v_call: TRBV12-3/TRBV12-4
cdr3_aa: ASSLAPANEQY

j_call: TRBJ1-1
v_call: TRBV7-9
cdr3_aa: ASSHLATNTEAF

j_call: TRBJ2-6
v_call: TRBV5-1
cdr3_aa: ASSFDPGSGANVLT

j_call: TRBJ2-1
v_call: TRBV6-2/TRBV6-3
cdr3_aa: ASSRGQGLGGGNHNEQF

j_call: TRBJ2-1
v_call: TRBV5-1
cdr3_aa: ASSLGATYNEQF

j_call: TRBJ2-5
v_call: TRBV7-9
cdr3_aa: ASSPGTTNQETQY

j_call: TRBJ1-5
v_call: TRBV4-3
cdr3_aa: ASSQGTGGSQPQH

j_call: TRBJ1-3
v_call: TRBV6-1
cdr3_aa: ASSPGVGQGTSGNTIY

j_call: TRBJ2-1
v_call: TRBV9
cdr3_aa: ASSTEGRVLGYNEQF

j_call: TRBJ2-5
v_call: TRBV28
cdr3_aa: ASSYPPGRPSGETQY

j_call: TRBJ2-3
v_call: TRBV24-1
cdr3_aa: ATSRVPTDTQY

j_call: TRBJ2-1
v_call: TRBV4-3
cdr3_aa: ASSQGTGAHEQF

j_call: TRBJ2-7
v_call: TRBV9
cdr3_aa: ASSVGPGGIYEQY

j_call: TRBJ2-3
v_call: TRBV29-1
cdr3_aa: SVEPRSTDTQY

j_call: TRBJ2-1
v_call: TRBV4-3
cdr3_aa: ASSQELAGGPYNEQF

j_call: TRBJ1-1
v_call: TRBV2
cdr3_aa: ASRGGVRGTEAF

j_call: TRBJ2-7
v_call: TRBV5-6
cdr3_aa: ASSLVGAAGVEQY

j_call: TRBJ2-1
v_call: TRBV20-1
cdr3_aa: SARTGTVFYNEQF

j_call: TRBJ2-1
v_call: TRBV11-2
cdr3_aa: ASSSLRDRVNEQF

j_call: TRBJ1-1
v_call: TRBV12-3/TRBV12-4
cdr3_aa: ASSFSINTEAF

j_call: TRBJ2-5
v_call: TRBV6-5
cdr3_aa: ASSYSSGGIQETQY

j_call: TRBJ2-1
v_call: TRBV6-1
cdr3_aa: ASSPGSGTGQF

j_call: TRBJ2-7
v_call: TRBV20-1
cdr3_aa: SATGFSTYEQY

j_call: TRBJ2-7
v_call: TRBV10-3
cdr3_aa: AISVGTGSYEQY

j_call: TRBJ2-1
v_call: TRBV5-1
cdr3_aa: ASSSTTGGPYNEQF

j_call: TRBJ2-3
v_call: TRBV4-3
cdr3_aa: ASSQGTRVGPDTQY

j_call: TRBJ2-7
v_call: TRBV20-1
cdr3_aa: SATGTVAYEQY

j_call: TRBJ2-2
v_call: TRBV7-6
cdr3_aa: ASSFIAGGTNTGELF

j_call: TRBJ2-5
v_call: TRBV5-1
cdr3_aa: ASGTSGNSQETQY

j_call: TRBJ2-2
v_call: TRBV10-3
cdr3_aa: AITGTALTGELF

j_call: TRBJ2-1
v_call: TRBV28
cdr3_aa: ASSPTQVDEQF

j_call: TRBJ1-2
v_call: TRBV3-1
cdr3_aa: ASSPRPGLGYGYT

j_call: TRBJ2-2
v_call: TRBV24-1
cdr3_aa: ATSYAPGITGELF

j_call: TRBJ2-1
v_call: TRBV7-3
cdr3_aa: ASSLYSGTLVHEQF

j_call: TRBJ2-7
v_call: TRBV2
cdr3_aa: ASRRVSYEQY

j_call: TRBJ2-5
v_call: TRBV29-1
cdr3_aa: SVLRPEETQY

j_call: TRBJ1-2
v_call: TRBV6-2/TRBV6-3
cdr3_aa: ASSYSARATYGYT

j_call: TRBJ2-3
v_call: TRBV30
cdr3_aa: AWSVLGGTDTQY

j_call: TRBJ2-3
v_call: TRBV5-1
cdr3_aa: ASSLARQGTDTQY

j_call: TRBJ2-3
v_call: TRBV20-1
cdr3_aa: SAKGIRDTQY

j_call: TRBJ2-5
v_call: TRBV5-6
cdr3_aa: ASSLGLAGHGPLQETQY

j_call: TRBJ2-2
v_call: TRBV12-3/TRBV12-4
cdr3_aa: ASSLGRAGELF

j_call: TRBJ2-1
v_call: TRBV27
cdr3_aa: ASSLLGRESYNEQF

j_call: TRBJ1-5
v_call: TRBV27
cdr3_aa: ASRSQGPQH

j_call: TRBJ2-4
v_call: TRBV30
cdr3_aa: AWSRTGRTGYSYIQY

j_call: TRBJ2-4
v_call: TRBV7-9
cdr3_aa: ASNKITVERELDIQY

j_call: TRBJ2-5
v_call: TRBV4-2
cdr3_aa: ASSQDDMEGIKETQY

j_call: TRBJ2-5
v_call: TRBV5-1
cdr3_aa: ASSLPATSGAIQETQY

j_call: TRBJ2-4
v_call: TRBV5-1
cdr3_aa: ASSVTSGRTRNIQY

j_call: TRBJ2-2
v_call: TRBV4-2
cdr3_aa: ASSHMAELF

j_call: TRBJ2-5
v_call: TRBV5-1
cdr3_aa: ASSSSGVPETQY

j_call: TRBJ2-7
v_call: TRBV27
cdr3_aa: ASSSDPGREQY

j_call: TRBJ1-1
v_call: TRBV20-1
cdr3_aa: SARPLTRYTEAF